These 26 T cell receptor beta chains originate from one sample sequenced in a study of T cell changes during pregnancy in multiple sclerosis. The protocol was immunoSEQ multiplex PCR, while the TCRdb copy is restricted to in-frame clones and leaves out a portion. The repertoire consists of about 53,000 clones, with roughly 90% occurring once and the leading ten covering approximately 3%. Here the sequenced sample was CD8+ T cells from peripheral blood mononuclear cells, taken before pregnancy. All receptors come from a female donor with multiple sclerosis, enrolled in a pregnancy study.

A single count supports this clone. The V call is TRBV4-3, the J call TRBJ2-2, with TRBD2 matching 9 bases. Trimming took 0 bases from V and 7 from J; bases not matched to a gene: 9. This CDR3 comprises 17 residues. Germline V CDR1 and CDR2: LGHNA, YSLEER. CDR3 sequence reads: CASSQDPGGGVFGELFF. CDR3 bases: TGCGCCAGCAGCCAAGATCCTGGCGGGGGGGTATTCGGGGAGCTGTTTTTT.

The V call is TRBV9, the J call TRBJ1-6; weak D call: TRBD1 (6 bases). Germline assignment: CDR1 SGDLS and CDR2 YYNGEE. This CDR3 is built from 15 residues. V dropped 0 bases and J dropped 9 bases, with 13 bases sitting between them. The CDR3 loop is CASSVGGIGGSPLHF. Written as DNA, the CDR3 is TGTGCCAGCAGCGTAGGAGGAATAGGGGGTTCACCCCTCCACTTT.

CDR3 in DNA: TGTGCCAGCAGCTCTTCCGGGACAGGGGATTATGGCTACACCTTC. Translation gives CASSSSGTGDYGYTF. This chain uses TRBV7-9 with TRBJ1-2; the match to TRBD1 covers 10 bases. Germline V lookup: CDR1 SEHNR, CDR2 FQNEAQ (reference sequence). The trim removed 4 bases at V and 5 bases at J, leaving 7 bases unmatched. The CDR3 runs 15 residues.

CDR3 nucleotides: TGCAGCGTTGAGGGCGGGGACTCTGGAAACACCATATATTTT. This encodes CSVEGGDSGNTIYF. The rearrangement joins TRBV29-1 to TRBJ1-3, with D hard to call. Germline values: CDR1 SQVTM, CDR2 ANQGSEA. Trimming pared 3 bases from V and 0 bases from J, leaving 9 bases between. This CDR3 has 14 residues.

The rearrangement joins TRBV5-6 to TRBJ1-2; 10 bases align to TRBD1. This CDR3 has 14 amino acids. V gave up 4 bases and J gave up 5 bases; unmatched junction bases: 5. Germline CDR1 reads SGHDT; CDR2 reads YYEEEE. The CDR3 reads CASSGPGQGYGYTF. The CDR3 DNA follows: TGTGCCAGCAGCGGACCGGGACAGGGGTATGGCTACACCTTC.

The chain has TRBV2 and TRBJ2-2; no definite D call. The CDR3 consists of 17 residues. V gave up 4 bases and J gave up 4 bases, with 19 bases separating them. Germline CDR1 reads SNHLY; CDR2 reads FYNNEI. The CDR3 loop is CASSVTHPAGPTGELFF. The CDR3 nucleotides are TGTGCCAGCAGTGTAACCCATCCGGCAGGCCCCACCGGGGAGCTGTTTTTT.

The chain's CDR3 is CASSQGADGYTF. The CDR3 bases are TGTGCCAGCAGTCAGGGGGCAGATGGCTACACCTTC. The chain has TRBV2 and TRBJ1-2, with 8 bases identical to TRBD1. Germline lookup yields CDR1 SNHLY and CDR2 FYNNEI. This CDR3 region has 12 residues. V lost 5 bases and J lost 6; bases outside the gene matches: 2.

The chain recombines TRBV9 with TRBJ1-2; 11 bases line up with TRBD1. The germline CDR1 and CDR2 sequences are SGDLS and YYNGEE. The V gene end was trimmed by 3 bases and the J gene end by 3 bases; junction bases not matched to a gene: 13. CDR3 size: 18 residues. The CDR3, as DNA: TGTGCCAGCAGCGCCAGCAGAGGGACAGGGGGAGGACACTATGGCTACACCTTC. This codes for CASSASRGTGGGHYGYTF.

This chain uses TRBV27 with TRBJ2-5, with D perhaps TRBD2 (6 bases). Trimming pared 3 bases from V and 5 bases from J, leaving 22 bases between. This CDR3 is 17 amino acids long. Germline loops: CDR1 MNHEY, CDR2 SMNVEV (reference sequence). The CDR3: CASSFFPPTRSSETQYF. The CDR3 nucleotides are TGTGCCAGCAGTTTCTTCCCACCGACTAGGTCGAGCGAGACCCAGTACTTC.

The V call is TRBV21-1, the J call TRBJ2-7; the table's D call of TRBD1 was not tested on the DNA. TRBV21-1 is annotated as a pseudogene. The CDR3 loop spans 14 amino acids. CDR3 sequence (DNA): TGTGCCAGCAGCAGGACAGGGGGTTCCTACGAGCAGTACTTC. Encoded protein: CASSRTGGSYEQYF.

This chain uses TRBV9 with TRBJ2-5, with 8 bases identical to TRBD2. The ends lost 2 bases at V and 5 bases at J; junction bases unmatched: 8. CDR1 SGDLS and CDR2 YYNGEE come from the germline V gene. This CDR3 is built from 15 residues. As DNA, the CDR3 is TGTGCCAGCAGCGTGGGCGGGGGGCGAGGGGAGACCCAGTACTTC. Residues: CASSVGGGRGETQYF.

V is TRBV21-1 and J is TRBJ2-7; the D call in the table, TRBD2, was not verified against the DNA. TRBV21-1 is recorded as a pseudogene. This CDR3 region has 14 residues. The CDR3 DNA follows: TGTGCCAGCAGCCCACTAGCGGGGGGGCACGAGCAGTACTTC. Amino acid sequence: CASSPLAGGHEQYF.

The V and J genes are TRBV4-2 and TRBJ1-1; 7 bases map to TRBD1. Per germline, CDR1 LGHNA and CDR2 YNFKEQ. The ends lost 1 base at V and 5 bases at J; junction bases unmatched: 4. This CDR3 has 14 amino acids. The CDR3 loop is CASSQGQGGTEAFF. CDR3 nucleotide sequence: TGTGCCAGCAGCCAAGGACAGGGTGGGACTGAAGCTTTCTTT.

This clone was picked up one time. This chain connects TRBV5-5 to TRBJ2-5, with 7 bases identical to TRBD2. V shed 0 bases, J shed 5 bases, and the junction held 16 bases outside the gene matches. The germline gives CDR1 SGHKS, CDR2 YYEKEE (reference sequence). The CDR3 loop spans 18 amino acids. The DNA for the CDR3 is TGTGCCAGCAGCTTGGAGGTGTTTGAGACTAGCCTTTGGGAGACCCAGTACTTC. This gives the protein CASSLEVFETSLWETQYF.

The rearrangement links TRBV6-5 to TRBJ1-6, with TRBD1 identical over 9 bases. Trimming took 1 base from V and 7 from J; bases not matched to a gene: 2. CDR1 and CDR2 from the germline V gene are MNHEY and SVGAGI. The CDR3 spans 15 residues. The CDR3 DNA sequence: TGTGCCAGCAGTTACTTTGGACAGGGGAATTCACCCCTCCACTTT. This codes for CASSYFGQGNSPLHF.

V usage is TRBV27 and J usage is TRBJ2-2; possibly TRBD2 for D (6 bases). Trimming took 4 bases from V and 2 from J, leaving 8 bases between them. The CDR3 runs 14 residues. Per germline, CDR1 MNHEY and CDR2 SMNVEV (reference sequence). Here the CDR3 reads CASSYGGNTGELFF. The CDR3 bases are TGTGCCAGCAGTTACGGGGGTAACACCGGGGAGCTGTTTTTT.

This chain joins TRBV21-1 and TRBJ1-5; the D call TRBD1 from the table was never checked on the DNA. TRBV21-1 is an annotated pseudogene. This CDR3 spans 13 amino acids. The DNA for the CDR3 is TGTGCCAGCAGCCTCAGGGGGAGTCAGCCCCAGCATTTT. Translating gives CASSLRGSQPQHF.

The sample holds one count of this clone. The chain couples TRBV4-1 to TRBJ2-3; the D gene is possibly TRBD2 (6 bases). Trimming took off 2 bases at V and 1 base at J, with 10 bases between the two ends. Germline V gives CDR1 MGHRA, CDR2 YSYEKL. CDR3 length: 15 residues. The CDR3 is CASSQTGAGTDTQYF. CDR3 nucleotides: TGCGCCAGCAGCCAAACGGGAGCGGGCACAGATACGCAGTATTTT.

This chain connects TRBV7-9 to TRBJ2-5, with 7 bases matching TRBD2. Germline V gives CDR1 SEHNR, CDR2 FQNEAQ (reference sequence). The length of the CDR3 is 16 residues. Trimming took 2 bases from V and 1 from J; bases not matched to a gene: 7. The CDR3 coding sequence is TGTGCCAGCAGCTTAATAAGGGAGGGCCCCCAAGAGACCCAGTACTTC. It translates to CASSLIREGPQETQYF.

The chain combines TRBV11-2 with TRBJ2-7; D gene uncertain. V was clipped by 1 base and J by 3 bases, with 13 bases between them. There are 15 residues in the CDR3. Germline V CDR1 and CDR2: SGHAT, FQNNGV. The CDR3 sequence: CASSLGGSFVYEQYF. CDR3 DNA: TGTGCCAGCAGCTTAGGAGGCTCGTTCGTCTACGAGCAGTACTTC.

This chain links TRBV5-4 with TRBJ2-5; D uncertain. Trimming took off 10 bases at V and 3 bases at J, with 13 bases between the two ends. The CDR3 extends over 12 amino acids. Per the germline V gene, CDR1 is SGHNT and CDR2 is YYREEE (reference sequence). CDR3 in DNA: TGTGCCTTTTTCGTCTCGGAAGAGACCCAGTACTTC. It specifies CAFFVSEETQYF.

This chain uses TRBV6-6 with TRBJ1-1; 7 bases match TRBD1. V gave up 6 bases and J gave up 6 bases; unmatched junction bases: 7. The germline gives CDR1 MNHNY, CDR2 SVGAGI (reference sequence). CDR3 size: 13 residues. The CDR3 reads CASRPQGVAEAFF. For the CDR3, the DNA is TGTGCCAGCAGACCCCAGGGGGTAGCTGAAGCTTTCTTT.

The V call is TRBV27, the J call TRBJ1-2; D call uncertain. The CDR3 is 14 residues long. Trimming took off 4 bases at V and 1 base at J, with 10 bases between the two ends. Per the germline V gene, CDR1 is MNHEY and CDR2 is SMNVEV (reference sequence). The DNA for the CDR3 is TGTGCCAGCAGTTCCCTCCTTTTTAACTATGGCTACACCTTC. Encoded protein: CASSSLLFNYGYTF.

J is TRBJ1-2 and V is TRBV6-5; tentative D call: TRBD1 (5 bases). V shed 7 bases and J shed 8 bases, with 23 bases lying between them. This CDR3 is 15 amino acids long. Germline V CDR1 and CDR2: MNHEY, SVGAGI. The CDR3 region has the DNA TGTGCCAGCACGCAAGGAGGCAGGGAGGGATGGGGCTACACCTTC. It yields the protein CASTQGGREGWGYTF.

V gene TRBV7-3 combines with J gene TRBJ1-6; tentatively, D is TRBD1 (6 bases). The germline gives CDR1 SGHTA, CDR2 FQGTGA. Trimming removed 5 bases at V and 8 bases at J, with 16 bases between. The length of the CDR3 is 15 residues. CDR3 residues: CASSPNGAGDSPLHF. In nucleotides, the CDR3 is TGTGCCAGCAGCCCCAATGGGGCAGGGGATTCACCCCTCCACTTT.

This chain connects TRBV30 to TRBJ2-7, with 11 positions matching TRBD1. Per the germline V gene, CDR1 is GTSNPN and CDR2 is SVGIG (reference sequence). The CDR3 consists of 14 residues. V trimming: 2 bases; J trimming: 2 bases; junction bases outside the gene matches: 2. The CDR3 DNA is TGTGCCTGGAGTACGGGACAGGGGGCCTACGAGCAGTACTTC. It translates to CAWSTGQGAYEQYF.